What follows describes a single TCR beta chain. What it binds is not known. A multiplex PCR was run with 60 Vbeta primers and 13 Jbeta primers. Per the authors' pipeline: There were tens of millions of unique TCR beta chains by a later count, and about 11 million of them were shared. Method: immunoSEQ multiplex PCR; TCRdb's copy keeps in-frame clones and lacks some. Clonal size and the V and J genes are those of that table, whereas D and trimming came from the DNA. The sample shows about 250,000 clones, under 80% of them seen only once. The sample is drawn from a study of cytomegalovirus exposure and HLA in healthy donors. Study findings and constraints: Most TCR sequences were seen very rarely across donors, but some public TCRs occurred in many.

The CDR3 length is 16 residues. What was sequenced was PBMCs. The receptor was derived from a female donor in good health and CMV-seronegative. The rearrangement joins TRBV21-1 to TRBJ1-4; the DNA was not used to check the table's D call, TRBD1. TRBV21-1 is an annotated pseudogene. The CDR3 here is CASSKHRDRGHEKLFF. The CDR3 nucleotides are TGTGCCAGCAGCAAGCACCGGGACAGGGGGCATGAAAAACTGTTTTTT.